This T cell receptor (delta chain) was sequenced in a study of gamma-delta chains in newborns, infants, children. For the study at large: Microbial exposure reportedly drives polyclonal innate γδ T cell expansion after birth.

TCRdb applied CATT to the reads for clone calling. The table includes 15,000 or so delta-chain clones, roughly 7% detected once. With 0 bases clipped from V and 0 bases from J, the junction kept 2 bases outside the gene matches. The CDR3 has 18 residues. Germline lookup yields CDR1 GEAIGNYY and CDR2 EKD. This clone ranks as medium-sized (0.01 to 0.1%). A read error is possible here, since a much larger clone lies one base away. Different DNA sequences within this sample yield the same CDR3. The receptor comes from a child who was a newborn, infant or young child, either healthy, febrile or measles-vaccinated (not recorded which). Sequenced: blood. The chain has TRDV2 and TRDJ3; 9 nucleotides line up with TRDD3. DNA of the CDR3: TGTGCCTGTGACACCCTACTGGGGGACTCCTGGGACACCCGACAGATGTTTTTC. It yields the protein CACDTLLGDSWDTRQMFF.